This T cell receptor beta chain appears in the sequencing data of a study of early T cells in non-severe SARS-CoV-2 infection (dated by TCRdb to the early 2020s). Background on the whole study: TCR sequencing used bulk RNA from unsorted whole blood, so alpha and beta chains could not be paired.

General findings and caveats noted by the study authors: Matching against VDJdb was skewed toward anti-spike CD8 responses, likely underestimated virus-specific expansions, and missed private and CD4 specificities.

To prepare the library, 5' RACE was applied. TCRdb records NextSeq 500 as the sequencer. To correct for sequencing error and PCR bias, the TCR library protocol tagged individual cDNA molecules with unique molecular identifiers. Both TCR alpha and beta chains were sequenced, and tight co-correlation was observed between alpha and beta sequence abundances in each sample. In the original analysis: V gene, J gene and CDR3 annotation of TCR sequences was performed with Decombinator V4. Expanded TCRs were defined as changing significantly between any two time points under a Poisson model with p below 0.0001. Abundances of TCRs were expressed as counts per million after normalisation to the total number of TCRs sequenced in each sample. TRAV1-2 paired with TRAJ12, TRAJ20 or TRAJ33 defined MAIT TCRs, while TRAV10 paired with TRAJ18 defined iNKT TCRs. VDJdb, accessed on 1 November 2021, was searched for TCRs annotated for CMV, EBV and SARS-CoV-2, and TCRs annotated for more than one antigen were excluded. TCRdb itself trimmed the public reads at Q25 with fastp, ran MiXCR and retained productive beta chains. Every distinct CDR3 protein forms one entry, paired with its most common genes and DNA. The V and J calls were determined by TCRdb, not by the authors. The sample table shows tens of thousands of distinct CDR3 sequences, and around 14% are seen once. The top ten constitute around 4.2% of the sample.

A case-control design nested within a healthcare worker cohort in London, UK, was used, with weekly nasopharyngeal swab PCR tests and blood sampling performed. Between 23 and 31 March 2020, the week of the UK lockdown, healthcare workers were enrolled and then followed up weekly for as long as 16 weeks. This clonotype showed up many times. Its specific antigen is unknown. One base away there is no much larger clone; base qualities are not given. Its CDR3 holds 13 amino acids, cysteine through phenylalanine. The entry retains the CDR3 DNA only, 39 bases that are in frame from base 1. The sequence was obtained from an adult who was a healthcare worker with PCR-confirmed SARS-CoV-2 infection or an uninfected control (not recorded which). The source material was whole blood. The chain links TRBV21-1 with TRBJ1-1; the D call in the table, TRBD1, was not verified against the DNA. TRBV21-1 is labeled a pseudogene. The DNA sequence reads TGTGCCAGCAACCAAGGGGGGTGGATCGAAGCTTTCTTT. Translated, this gives CASNQGGWIEAFF.